The clone carrying this T cell receptor (beta chain) was observed a handful of times. What it binds is unknown. The sample originates from a study of cytotoxic CD8 clonotypes in ibrutinib-treated CLL. Overall study results and limits: Different sampling times were used for sustained-remission and progressing patients. Clonality was elevated at ibrutinib response and had returned toward baseline at progression. Public clonotypes (which were uncommon) either contracted or remained stable on treatment.

Trimming removed 6 bases from V and 2 bases from J; junction bases left unmatched: 6. The CDR3 sequence is 14 residues long. CDR1 and CDR2 (germline): ENHRY, SYGVKD. Clones were sequenced by immunoSEQ multiplex PCR, and TCRdb holds only the in-frame ones, with some missing. Of 150,000 to 250,000 clones listed, over 55% were seen once; the top ten hold about an eighth. Sequencing was performed on PBMCs, taken after 24 months of ibrutinib treatment. The rearrangement links TRBV10-3 to TRBJ2-5; TRBD1 matches at 7 bases. This sequence originates from a human donor with chronic lymphocytic leukemia. For the CDR3, the DNA is TGTGCCATCAGCCCGGGACAGCCGCAAGAGACCCAGTACTTC. It specifies CAISPGQPQETQYF.